The sequence of this T cell receptor (beta chain) was determined in a study of T-cell reconstitution after alpha-beta-depleted transplantation in children. Findings of the study overall: One year after transplant, T-cell counts and diversity came mostly from newly produced T cells. Some patients showed high day-60 TCRbeta diversity, which derived from surviving recipient T cells and thymic progenitors. About two months after transplant, alpha-beta T cells reportedly came from several hundred expanded graft clones.

Construction of the TCRbeta library involved unique molecular identifiers. TCRdb reprocessed the PCR reads with MiXCR, giving one entry per CDR3 protein. The sample has roughly 200,000 distinct CDR3 sequences, about 6.6% seen once. This clonotype has at least ten counts. What it binds is unknown. This specimen was PBMCs, taken before TCRalphabeta/CD19-depleted stem cell transplant. This TCR was recovered from a boy younger than 10 with acute lymphoblastic leukemia, due to receive a stem cell transplant.

The CDR3 here is CAIRPGSIYGYTF. The CDR3 nucleotides are TGTGCCATCAGACCGGGATCTATCTATGGCTACACCTTC. The chain is built from TRBV10-3 and TRBJ1-2; D remains unclear. V gave up 6 bases and J gave up 4 bases, with 12 bases separating them. CDR1 ENHRY and CDR2 SYGVKD come from the germline V gene. The CDR3 extends over 13 amino acids.